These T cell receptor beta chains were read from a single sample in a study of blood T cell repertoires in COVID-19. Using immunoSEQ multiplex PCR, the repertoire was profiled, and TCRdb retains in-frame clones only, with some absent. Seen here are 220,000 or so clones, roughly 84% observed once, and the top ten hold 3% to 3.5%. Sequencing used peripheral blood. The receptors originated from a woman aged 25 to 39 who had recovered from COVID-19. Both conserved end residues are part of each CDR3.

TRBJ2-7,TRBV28,CASSRPRDRGWEQYF
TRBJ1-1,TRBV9,CASSVGDTLNTEAFF
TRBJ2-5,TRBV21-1,CASSKSVAGGPRETQYF
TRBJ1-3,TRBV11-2,CASSLNSDGTPRSGNTIYF
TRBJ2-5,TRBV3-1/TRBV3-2,CASSQWGDRGRAGETQYF
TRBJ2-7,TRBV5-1,CASSFQGMGEQYF
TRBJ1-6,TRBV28,CASSLSDSPLHF
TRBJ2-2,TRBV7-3,CASSLSLSGSTGELFF
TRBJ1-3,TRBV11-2,CASSIQGSFISGNTIYF
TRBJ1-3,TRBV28,CASSSGQGRNTIYF
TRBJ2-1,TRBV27,CASSFGNEQFF